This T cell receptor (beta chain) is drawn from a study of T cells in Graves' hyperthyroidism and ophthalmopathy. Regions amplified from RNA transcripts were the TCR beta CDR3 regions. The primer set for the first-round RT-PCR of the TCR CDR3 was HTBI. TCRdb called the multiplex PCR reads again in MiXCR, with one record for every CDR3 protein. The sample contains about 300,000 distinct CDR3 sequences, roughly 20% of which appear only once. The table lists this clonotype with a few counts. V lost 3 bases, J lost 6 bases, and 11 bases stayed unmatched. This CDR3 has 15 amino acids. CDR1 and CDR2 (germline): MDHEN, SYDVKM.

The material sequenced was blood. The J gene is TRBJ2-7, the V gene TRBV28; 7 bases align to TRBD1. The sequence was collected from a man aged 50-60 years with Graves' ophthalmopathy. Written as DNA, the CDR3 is TGTGCCAGCAGTTTTGCGCCCGACAGGGTGGGCGAGCAGTACTTC. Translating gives CASSFAPDRVGEQYF.